What follows are 8 T cell receptor beta chains derived from one specimen sequenced in a study of early T cells in non-severe SARS-CoV-2 infection. MiXCR, run by TCRdb on the 5' RACE reads, gives a single entry per CDR3 protein. The repertoire has approximately 65,000 distinct CDR3 sequences, roughly 13% of them found once; the top ten carry about an eighth. What was sequenced was whole blood. The receptor source for this set is an adult who was a healthcare worker with PCR-confirmed SARS-CoV-2 infection or an uninfected control (not recorded which).

This clonotype was detected only a few times. The chain joins TRBV29-1 to TRBJ1-3; perhaps TRBD1 as D (5 bases). Germline-derived CDR1 and CDR2 are SQVTM and ANQGSEA. The CDR3 extends over 14 amino acids. V lost 0 bases and J lost 4, with 10 bases in between. CDR3 in amino acids: CSVEDPTEGNTIYF. In DNA form, the CDR3 reads TGCAGCGTTGAAGACCCGACAGAAGGAAACACCATATATTTT.

This clonotype was seen many times. The V gene is TRBV28, the J gene TRBJ2-4; 7 positions match TRBD2. The CDR3 runs to 15 residues. Unmatched junction bases numbered 7, after V lost 8 bases and J lost 0 bases. Germline lookup yields CDR1 MDHEN and CDR2 SYDVKM. The CDR3 region has the DNA TGTGCCAGCCACCAGGGAGGGCAAGCCAAAAACATTCAGTACTTC. Translation: CASHQGGQAKNIQYF.

This clonotype was observed a handful of times. The gene calls are TRBV29-1 and TRBJ2-3; no definite D call. Trimming took 3 bases from V and 0 from J, leaving 7 bases between them. The CDR3 spans 13 residues. The germline V gene has CDR1 SQVTM and CDR2 ANQGSEA. The CDR3 bases are TGCAGCGTTGAGGTCGCTAGCACAGATACGCAGTATTTT. It specifies CSVEVASTDTQYF.

This clonotype occurred a few times. The genes are TRBV9 and TRBJ2-2, with D unresolved. The germline V gene has CDR1 SGDLS and CDR2 YYNGEE. This CDR3 contains 13 residues. Trimming took 0 bases from V and 5 from J, leaving 5 bases between them. CDR3 in amino acids: CASSVALTGELFF. CDR3 coding DNA: TGTGCCAGCAGCGTAGCCCTAACCGGGGAGCTGTTTTTT.

This clonotype was recorded many times. This chain uses TRBV7-9 with TRBJ2-1, with D tentatively TRBD1 or TRBD2 (5 bases each). Germline-derived CDR1 and CDR2 are SEHNR and FQNEAQ (reference sequence). The CDR3 totals 14 residues. V was cut by 1 base and J by 7 bases, with 11 bases left in between. The CDR3, as DNA: TGTGCCAGCAGCTTAGACGGGACGTGGAATGAGCAGTTCTTC. It encodes CASSLDGTWNEQFF.

The chain combines TRBV3-1 with TRBJ2-3, with D unresolved. The germline gives CDR1 LGHDT, CDR2 YNNKEL (reference sequence). The V and J ends lost 0 bases and 2 bases respectively, with 6 bases between them. This CDR3 has 14 amino acids. The CDR3 DNA sequence: TGTGCCAGCAGCCAAGATTTGCTCACAGATACGCAGTATTTT. Encoded protein: CASSQDLLTDTQYF.

V and J are TRBV15 and TRBJ1-2; TRBD1 is a possible D gene (5 bases). The germline V and J ends were trimmed by 1 base and 6 bases, with 18 bases remaining between them. This CDR3 has 16 amino acids. Germline V gene lookup returns CDR1 LNHNV and CDR2 YYDKDF (reference sequence). CDR3 sequence: CATSRALVGGMDGYTF. DNA for the CDR3: TGTGCCACCAGCAGAGCCCTCGTGGGGGGGATGGATGGCTACACCTTC.

The chain recombines TRBV29-1 with TRBJ2-1; D is unclear. Trimming stripped 4 bases from V and 3 bases from J, with 13 bases between. The CDR3 extends over 14 amino acids. The germline CDR1 and CDR2 sequences are SQVTM and ANQGSEA. CDR3 in DNA: TGCAGCGTTGTAGGGCAGCCTGACTACAATGAGCAGTTCTTC. This translates into CSVVGQPDYNEQFF.